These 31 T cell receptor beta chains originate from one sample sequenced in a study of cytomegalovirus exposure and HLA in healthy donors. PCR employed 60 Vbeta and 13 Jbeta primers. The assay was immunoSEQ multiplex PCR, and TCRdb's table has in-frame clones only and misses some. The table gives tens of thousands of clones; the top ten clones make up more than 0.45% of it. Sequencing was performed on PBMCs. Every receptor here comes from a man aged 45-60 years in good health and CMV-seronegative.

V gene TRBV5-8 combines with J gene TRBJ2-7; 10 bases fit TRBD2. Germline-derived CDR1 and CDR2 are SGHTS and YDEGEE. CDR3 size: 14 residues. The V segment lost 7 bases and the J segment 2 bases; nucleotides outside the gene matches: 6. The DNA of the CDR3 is TGTGCCAGCTCCCTAGCGGGGGCCACCTACGAGCAGTACTTC. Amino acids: CASSLAGATYEQYF.

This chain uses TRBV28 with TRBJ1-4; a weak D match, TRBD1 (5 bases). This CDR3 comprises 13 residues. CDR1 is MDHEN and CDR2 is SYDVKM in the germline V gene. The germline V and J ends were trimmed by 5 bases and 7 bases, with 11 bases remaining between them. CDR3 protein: CASSRAGREKLFF. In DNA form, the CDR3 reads TGTGCCAGCAGTCGGGCAGGGCGTGAAAAACTGTTTTTT.

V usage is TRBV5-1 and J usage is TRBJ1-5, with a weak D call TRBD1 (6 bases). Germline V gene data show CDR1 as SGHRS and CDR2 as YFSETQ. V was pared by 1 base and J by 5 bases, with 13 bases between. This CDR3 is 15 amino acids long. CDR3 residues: CASSLNPGVDQPQHF. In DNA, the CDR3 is TGCGCCAGCAGCTTGAATCCAGGGGTGGATCAGCCCCAGCATTTT.

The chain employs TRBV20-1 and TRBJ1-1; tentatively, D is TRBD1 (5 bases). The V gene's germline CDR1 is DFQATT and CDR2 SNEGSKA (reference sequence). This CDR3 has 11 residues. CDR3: CSLSGDTEAFF. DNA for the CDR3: TGCAGCTTATCGGGGGACACTGAAGCTTTCTTT.

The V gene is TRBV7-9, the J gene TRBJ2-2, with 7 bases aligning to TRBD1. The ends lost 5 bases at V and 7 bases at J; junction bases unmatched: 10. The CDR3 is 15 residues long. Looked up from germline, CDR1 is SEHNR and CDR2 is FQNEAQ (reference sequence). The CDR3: CASSLGTVVNGELFF. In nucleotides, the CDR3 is TGTGCCAGCAGCCTCGGGACAGTGGTAAACGGGGAGCTGTTTTTT.

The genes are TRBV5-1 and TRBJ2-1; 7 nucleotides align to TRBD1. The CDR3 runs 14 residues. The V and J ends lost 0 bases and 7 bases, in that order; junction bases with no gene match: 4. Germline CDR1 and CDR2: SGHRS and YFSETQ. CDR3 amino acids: CASSLGDRGNEQFF. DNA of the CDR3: TGCGCCAGCAGCTTGGGGGACAGAGGGAATGAGCAGTTCTTC.

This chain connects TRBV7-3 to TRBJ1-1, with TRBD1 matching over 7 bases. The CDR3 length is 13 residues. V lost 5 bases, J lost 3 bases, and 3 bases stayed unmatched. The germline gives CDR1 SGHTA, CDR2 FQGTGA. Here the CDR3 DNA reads TGTGCCAGCAGCCTTACAGGGGACACTGAAGCTTTCTTT. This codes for CASSLTGDTEAFF. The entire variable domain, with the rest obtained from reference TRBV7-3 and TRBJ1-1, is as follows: GAGVSQTPSNKVTEKGKYVELRCDPISGHTALYWYRQSLGQGPEFLIYFQGTGAADDSGLPNDRFFAVRPEGSVSTLKIQRTERGDSAVYLCASSLTGDTEAFFGQGTRLTVV.

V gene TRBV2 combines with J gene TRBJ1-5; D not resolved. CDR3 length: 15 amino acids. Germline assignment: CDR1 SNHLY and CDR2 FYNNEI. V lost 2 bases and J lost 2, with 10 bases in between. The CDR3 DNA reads TGTGCCAGCAGTGAAAGAGGGTTCGGCAATCAGCCCCAGCATTTT. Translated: CASSERGFGNQPQHF.

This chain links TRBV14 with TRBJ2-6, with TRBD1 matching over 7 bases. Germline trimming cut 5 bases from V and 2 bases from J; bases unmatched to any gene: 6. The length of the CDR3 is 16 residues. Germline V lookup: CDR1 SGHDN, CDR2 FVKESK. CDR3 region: CASSSRQGTGANVLTF. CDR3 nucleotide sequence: TGTGCCAGCAGCTCCCGACAGGGAACTGGGGCCAACGTCCTGACTTTC. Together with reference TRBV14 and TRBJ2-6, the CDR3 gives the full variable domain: EAGVTQFPSHSVIEKGQTVTLRCDPISGHDNLYWYRRVMGKEIKFLLHFVKESKQDESGMPNNRFLAERTGGTYSTLKVQPAELEDSGVYFCASSSRQGTGANVLTFGAGSRLTVL.

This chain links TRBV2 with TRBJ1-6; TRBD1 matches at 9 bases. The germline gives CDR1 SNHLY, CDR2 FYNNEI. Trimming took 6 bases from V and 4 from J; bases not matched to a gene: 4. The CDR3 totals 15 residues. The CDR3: CASRGQGSYNSPLHF. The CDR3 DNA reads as TGTGCCAGCAGGGGACAGGGCTCATATAATTCACCCCTCCACTTT.

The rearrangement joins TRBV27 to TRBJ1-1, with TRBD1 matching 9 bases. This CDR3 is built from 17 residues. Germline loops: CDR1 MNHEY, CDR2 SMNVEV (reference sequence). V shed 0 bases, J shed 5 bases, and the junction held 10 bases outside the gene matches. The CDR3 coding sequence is TGTGCCAGCAGTTTATCCCGGACAGGGGTGGATTTAACTGAAGCTTTCTTT. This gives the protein CASSLSRTGVDLTEAFF.

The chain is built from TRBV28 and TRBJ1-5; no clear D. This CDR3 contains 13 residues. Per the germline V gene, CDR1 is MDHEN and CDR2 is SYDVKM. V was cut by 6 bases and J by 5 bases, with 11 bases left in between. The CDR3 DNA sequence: TGTGCCAGCAGATTCCCGTCGGATCAGCCCCAGCATTTT. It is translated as CASRFPSDQPQHF.

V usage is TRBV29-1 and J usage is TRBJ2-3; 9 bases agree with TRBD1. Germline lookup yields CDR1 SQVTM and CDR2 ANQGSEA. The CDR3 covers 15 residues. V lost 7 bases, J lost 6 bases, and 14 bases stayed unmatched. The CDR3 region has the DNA TGCAGCGCGAGTAATAACAGGGGGCAGGGGGATACGCAGTATTTT. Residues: CSASNNRGQGDTQYF.

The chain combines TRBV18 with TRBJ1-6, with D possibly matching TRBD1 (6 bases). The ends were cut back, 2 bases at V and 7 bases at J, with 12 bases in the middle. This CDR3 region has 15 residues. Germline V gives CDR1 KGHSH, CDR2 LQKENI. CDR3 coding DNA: TGTGCCAGCTCACCAACCCGACAGGCAAATTCACCCCTCCACTTT. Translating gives CASSPTRQANSPLHF.

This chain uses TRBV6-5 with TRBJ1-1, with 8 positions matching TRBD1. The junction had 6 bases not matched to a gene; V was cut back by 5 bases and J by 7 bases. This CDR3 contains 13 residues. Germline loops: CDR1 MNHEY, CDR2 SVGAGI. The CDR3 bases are TGTGCCAGCAGTGACAGGGGTCCCTATGAAGCTTTCTTT. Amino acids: CASSDRGPYEAFF.

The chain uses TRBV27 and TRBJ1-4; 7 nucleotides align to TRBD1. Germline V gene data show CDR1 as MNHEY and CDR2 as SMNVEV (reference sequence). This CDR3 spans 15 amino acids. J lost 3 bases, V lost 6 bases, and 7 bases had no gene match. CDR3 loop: CASRTGTLSNEKLFF. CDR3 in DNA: TGTGCCAGCAGGACAGGGACCTTGTCTAATGAAAAACTGTTTTTT. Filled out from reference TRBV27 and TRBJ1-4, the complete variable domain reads EAQVTQNPRYLITVTGKKLTVTCSQNMNHEYMSWYRQDPGLGLRQIYYSMNVEVTDKGDVPEGYKVSRKEKRNFPLILESPSPNQTSLYFCASRTGTLSNEKLFFGSGTQLSVL.

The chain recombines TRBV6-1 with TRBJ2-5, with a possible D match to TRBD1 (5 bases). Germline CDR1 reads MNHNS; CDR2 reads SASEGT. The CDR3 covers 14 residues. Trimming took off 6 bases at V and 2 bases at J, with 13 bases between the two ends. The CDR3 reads CASSLLPGQETQYF. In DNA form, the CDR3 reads TGTGCCAGCAGCCTACTTCCAGGGCAAGAGACCCAGTACTTC.

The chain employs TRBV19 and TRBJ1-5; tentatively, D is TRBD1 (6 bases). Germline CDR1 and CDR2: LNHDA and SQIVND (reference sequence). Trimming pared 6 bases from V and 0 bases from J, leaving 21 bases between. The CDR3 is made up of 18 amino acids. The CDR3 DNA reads TGTGCCAGTAGCCCGCTCGACTGGGGGCCCTTTAGCAATCAGCCCCAGCATTTT. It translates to CASSPLDWGPFSNQPQHF.

CDR3 nucleotides: TGTGCCAGCTCACCCGGGACAGGGGGCTGGAATTCACCCCTCCACTTT. This sequence encodes CASSPGTGGWNSPLHF. The V call is TRBV18, the J call TRBJ1-6, with 12 bases identical to TRBD1. J gave up 7 bases and V 3 bases, and 4 bases lay outside the gene matches. Germline V gene sequence: CDR1 KGHSH, CDR2 LQKENI. CDR3 length: 16 amino acids.

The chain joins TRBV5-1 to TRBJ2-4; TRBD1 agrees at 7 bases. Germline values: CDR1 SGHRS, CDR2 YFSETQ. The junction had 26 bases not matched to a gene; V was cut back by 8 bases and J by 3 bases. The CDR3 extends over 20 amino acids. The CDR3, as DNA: TGCGCCAGACCCCCCCCAGGGATTCTCAGGGGACAGCGATACAAAAACATTCAGTACTTC. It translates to CARPPPGILRGQRYKNIQYF. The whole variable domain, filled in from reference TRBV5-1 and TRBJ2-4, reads KAGVTQTPRYLIKTRGQQVTLSCSPISGHRSVSWYQQTPGQGLQFLFEYFSETQRNKGNFPGRFSGRQFSNSRSEMNVSTLELGDSALYLCARPPPGILRGQRYKNIQYFGAGTRLSVL.

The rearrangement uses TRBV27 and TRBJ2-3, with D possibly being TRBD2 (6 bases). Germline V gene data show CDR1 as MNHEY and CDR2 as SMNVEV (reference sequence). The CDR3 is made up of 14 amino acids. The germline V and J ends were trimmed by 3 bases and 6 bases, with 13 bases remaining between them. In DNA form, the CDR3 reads TGTGCCAGCAGTTTCTTGGGCGGGGTGGATACGCAGTATTTT. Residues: CASSFLGGVDTQYF.

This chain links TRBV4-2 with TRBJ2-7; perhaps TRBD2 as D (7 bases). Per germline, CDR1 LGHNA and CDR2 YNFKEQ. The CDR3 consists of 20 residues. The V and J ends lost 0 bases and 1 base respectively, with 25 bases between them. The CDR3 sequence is CASSQEEGRFAGAESYEQYF. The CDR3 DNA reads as TGTGCCAGCAGCCAAGAAGAGGGGAGATTTGCGGGGGCTGAATCCTACGAGCAGTACTTC.

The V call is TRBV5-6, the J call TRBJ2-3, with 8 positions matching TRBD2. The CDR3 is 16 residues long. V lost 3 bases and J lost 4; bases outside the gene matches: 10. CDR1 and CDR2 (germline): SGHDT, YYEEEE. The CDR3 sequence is CASSSLAGDLPDTQYF. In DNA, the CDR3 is TGTGCCAGCAGCTCGCTAGCGGGCGACCTCCCAGATACGCAGTATTTT.

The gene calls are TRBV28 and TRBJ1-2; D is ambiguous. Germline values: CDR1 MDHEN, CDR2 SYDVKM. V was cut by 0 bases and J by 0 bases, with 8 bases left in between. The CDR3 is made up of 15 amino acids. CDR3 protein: CASSLWGRTNYGYTF. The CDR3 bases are TGTGCCAGCAGTTTATGGGGCCGAACTAACTATGGCTACACCTTC.

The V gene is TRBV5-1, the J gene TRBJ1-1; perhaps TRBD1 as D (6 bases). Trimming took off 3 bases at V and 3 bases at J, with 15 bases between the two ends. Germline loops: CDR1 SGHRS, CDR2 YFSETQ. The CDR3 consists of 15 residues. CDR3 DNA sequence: TGCGCCAGCAGCTCGTCGTACAGGGAGTACACTGAAGCTTTCTTT. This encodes CASSSSYREYTEAFF. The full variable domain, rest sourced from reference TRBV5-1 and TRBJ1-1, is KAGVTQTPRYLIKTRGQQVTLSCSPISGHRSVSWYQQTPGQGLQFLFEYFSETQRNKGNFPGRFSGRQFSNSRSEMNVSTLELGDSALYLCASSSSYREYTEAFFGQGTRLTVV.

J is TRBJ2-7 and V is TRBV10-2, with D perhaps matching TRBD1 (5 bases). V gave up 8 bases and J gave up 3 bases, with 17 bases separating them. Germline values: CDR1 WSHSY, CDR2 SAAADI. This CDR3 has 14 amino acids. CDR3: CASGPRQIIYEQYF. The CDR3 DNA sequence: TGCGCCAGCGGACCACGACAGATTATCTACGAGCAGTACTTC.

The CDR3 bases are TGTGCCAGCAAGGGGTCTGCCTCTGGAAACACCATATATTTT. Translated, it gives CASKGSASGNTIYF. The genes are TRBV27 and TRBJ1-3; D might be TRBD1 (5 bases). The CDR3 extends over 14 amino acids. Germline loops: CDR1 MNHEY, CDR2 SMNVEV (reference sequence). The V end lost 7 bases, the J end lost 0 bases, and 10 bases lay between the germline ends.

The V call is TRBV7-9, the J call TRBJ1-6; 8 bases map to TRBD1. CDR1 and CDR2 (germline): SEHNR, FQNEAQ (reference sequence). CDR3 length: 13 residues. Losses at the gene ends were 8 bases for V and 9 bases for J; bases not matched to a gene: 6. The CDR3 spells CASEQGGISPLHF. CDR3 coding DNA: TGTGCCAGCGAACAGGGGGGGATTTCACCCCTCCACTTT.

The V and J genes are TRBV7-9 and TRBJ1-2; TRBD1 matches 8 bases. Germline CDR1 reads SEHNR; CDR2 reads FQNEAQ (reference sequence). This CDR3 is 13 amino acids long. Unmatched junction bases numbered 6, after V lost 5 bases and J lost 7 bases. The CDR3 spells CASSQGQGSGYTF. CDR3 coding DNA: TGTGCCAGCAGCCAAGGACAGGGCAGTGGCTACACCTTC.

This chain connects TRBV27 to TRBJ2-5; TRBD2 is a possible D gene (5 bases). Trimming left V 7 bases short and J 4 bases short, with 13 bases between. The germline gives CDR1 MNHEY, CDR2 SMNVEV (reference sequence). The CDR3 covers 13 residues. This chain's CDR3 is CASKGVSPETQYF. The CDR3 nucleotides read TGTGCCAGCAAGGGAGTGTCTCCAGAGACCCAGTACTTC.

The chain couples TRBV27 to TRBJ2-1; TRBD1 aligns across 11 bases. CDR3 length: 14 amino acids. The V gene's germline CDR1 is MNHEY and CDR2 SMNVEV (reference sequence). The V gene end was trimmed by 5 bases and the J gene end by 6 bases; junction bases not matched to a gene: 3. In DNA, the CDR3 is TGTGCCAGCAGTACCGGACAGGGGGCCAATGAGCAGTTCTTC. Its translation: CASSTGQGANEQFF.